Each of the 25 T cell receptor beta chains below was sequenced from the same sample in a study of T-cell memory formation after mild COVID-19. TCRdb re-derived calls from the 5' RACE reads in MiXCR, one entry per CDR3 protein. The sample lists some 450,000 distinct CDR3 sequences; roughly 18% were seen once. Sequences were obtained from PBMCs or a T cell subset sorted from them (not recorded which). The receptors come from a man between 18 and 29 years old who had mild COVID-19 (a few samples of this study predate the infection). Cell type and time point are not known.

The CDR3 is CASSRRLAGGKVGYNEQFF. CDR3 coding DNA: TGTGCCAGCAGTCGGAGACTAGCGGGGGGGAAGGTGGGGTACAATGAGCAGTTCTTC. The chain is built from TRBV28 and TRBJ2-1; 14 bases are a match to TRBD2. The ends lost 5 bases at V and 4 bases at J; junction bases unmatched: 13. CDR1 MDHEN and CDR2 SYDVKM come from the germline V gene. The CDR3 runs to 19 residues.

The genes are TRBV29-1 and TRBJ2-1; 12 bases map to TRBD1. Per germline, CDR1 SQVTM and CDR2 ANQGSEA. The ends lost 3 bases at V and 10 bases at J; junction bases unmatched: 10. The CDR3 totals 15 residues. The chain's CDR3 is CSVDLGGQGAWEQFF. The CDR3 nucleotides are TGCAGCGTTGATTTGGGGGGACAGGGGGCGTGGGAGCAGTTCTTC.

This chain uses TRBV2 with TRBJ1-2; D remains ambiguous. CDR1 and CDR2 from the germline V gene are SNHLY and FYNNEI. V was cut by 4 bases and J by 0 bases, with 9 bases left in between. The CDR3 is 14 amino acids. In DNA, the CDR3 is TGTGCCAGCAGTGGGGCTGGCTCTAACTATGGCTACACCTTC. It specifies CASSGAGSNYGYTF.

This clonotype was detected only a few times. The chain has TRBV30 and TRBJ2-7; D gene unclear. Germline CDR1 reads GTSNPN; CDR2 reads SVGIG (reference sequence). V lost 4 bases and J 0 bases, leaving 4 bases between the germline ends. The length of the CDR3 is 11 residues. This chain's CDR3 is CAWTSSYEQYF. The CDR3, as DNA: TGTGCCTGGACTTCCTCCTACGAGCAGTACTTC.

This clonotype has more than one count but fewer than ten. The chain couples TRBV5-1 to TRBJ2-3; 10 nucleotides align to TRBD2. Germline trimming cut 2 bases from V and 4 bases from J; bases unmatched to any gene: 4. CDR1 and CDR2 from the germline V gene are SGHRS and YFSETQ. The CDR3 has 15 amino acids. Here the CDR3 reads CASSLISGGSDTQYF. The CDR3 DNA reads as TGCGCCAGCAGCTTAATTAGCGGGGGGTCAGATACGCAGTATTTT. Based on the CDR3 plus reference TRBV5-1 and TRBJ2-3, the full variable domain is KAGVTQTPRYLIKTRGQQVTLSCSPISGHRSVSWYQQTPGQGLQFLFEYFSETQRNKGNFPGRFSGRQFSNSRSEMNVSTLELGDSALYLCASSLISGGSDTQYFGPGTRLTVL.

V gene TRBV2 combines with J gene TRBJ1-4, with D possibly TRBD1 on 5 matching bases. Germline assignment: CDR1 SNHLY and CDR2 FYNNEI. V was shortened by 3 bases and J by 7 bases, with 12 bases between the two germline ends. The CDR3 extends over 14 amino acids. The CDR3 here is CASSERQGLEKLFF. As DNA, the CDR3 is TGTGCCAGCAGTGAGCGTCAGGGACTTGAAAAACTGTTTTTT.

This rearrangement joins TRBV6-5 to TRBJ1-1; no firm D call. Germline CDR1 reads MNHEY; CDR2 reads SVGAGI. This CDR3 comprises 15 residues. The V gene lost 2 bases and the J gene lost 2 bases, with 12 bases spanning the gap. CDR3 residues: CASSYVSAANTEAFF. In nucleotides, the CDR3 is TGTGCCAGCAGTTACGTATCGGCGGCCAACACTGAAGCTTTCTTT.

In its sample, this clonotype was seen a few times. The chain links TRBV5-1 to TRBJ2-5; 9 positions match TRBD2. The CDR3 has 16 residues. Germline CDR1 SGHRS, CDR2 YFSETQ. The V gene end was trimmed by 0 bases and the J gene end by 4 bases; junction bases not matched to a gene: 7. The CDR3 nucleotides are TGCGCCAGCAGCTTGGTTGGCGGGGGGGATGGAGAGACCCAGTACTTC. This encodes CASSLVGGGDGETQYF.

This clonotype turned up a few times. This may stem from a read error, because a much larger clone lies one nucleotide away. V usage is TRBV30 and J usage is TRBJ2-7, with D perhaps TRBD1 or TRBD2 (5 bases each). V gave up 5 bases and J gave up 4 bases, with 9 bases separating them. The CDR3 runs 11 residues. Looked up from germline, CDR1 is GTSNPN and CDR2 is SVGIG (reference sequence). The CDR3 reads CAWGDHYEQYF. In DNA form, the CDR3 reads TGTGCCTGGGGGGACCATTACGAGCAGTACTTC.

This clonotype was detected only a few times. This chain uses TRBV19 with TRBJ1-1; 9 bases align to TRBD1. The CDR3 runs to 12 residues. J gave up 4 bases and V 6 bases, and 0 bases lay outside the gene matches. Per the germline V gene, CDR1 is LNHDA and CDR2 is SQIVND (reference sequence). DNA of the CDR3: TGTGCCAGTAGACAGGGGGCCACTGAAGCTTTCTTT. Its protein is CASRQGATEAFF.

This chain links TRBV9 with TRBJ2-5, with D possibly matching TRBD1 (5 bases). Trimming cost V 4 bases and J 5 bases, with 12 bases left between them. Germline CDR1 and CDR2: SGDLS and YYNGEE. The CDR3 length is 13 residues. CDR3: CASSSSRQETQYF. The CDR3 nucleotides are TGTGCCAGCAGCTCATCTAGACAGGAGACCCAGTACTTC.

The chain links TRBV4-3 to TRBJ1-6; TRBD1 matches 10 bases. The germline V gene encodes CDR1 LGHNA and CDR2 YSLEER. J was trimmed by 6 bases and V by 0 bases; bases with no gene match: 2. This CDR3 has 16 amino acids. The CDR3 region is CASSQDWDRGNSPLHF. Written as DNA, the CDR3 is TGCGCCAGCAGCCAAGATTGGGACAGGGGTAATTCACCCCTCCACTTT.

There are a few counts of this clonotype. V gene TRBV7-9 combines with J gene TRBJ1-2; no clear D gene. Germline V gives CDR1 SEHNR, CDR2 FQNEAQ (reference sequence). This CDR3 is 13 amino acids long. Trimming cost V 1 base and J 6 bases, with 9 bases left between them. The CDR3 reads CASSLVGGHGYTF. CDR3 DNA: TGTGCCAGCAGCTTAGTAGGCGGGCATGGCTACACCTTC.

This clonotype was found a few times. The V call is TRBV28, the J call TRBJ2-7; D is perhaps TRBD2 (6 bases). V lost 6 bases and J lost 1, with 10 bases in between. Germline values: CDR1 MDHEN, CDR2 SYDVKM. CDR3 length: 13 amino acids. In nucleotides, the CDR3 is TGTGCCAGCAGGAGGGACTTATCCTACGAGCAGTACTTC. Translation: CASRRDLSYEQYF. The full variable domain, completed using reference TRBV28 and TRBJ2-7, is DVKVTQSSRYLVKRTGEKVFLECVQDMDHENMFWYRQDPGLGLRLIYFSYDVKMKEKGDIPEGYSVSREKKERFSLILESASTNQTSMYLCASRRDLSYEQYFGPGTRLTVT.

The table lists this clonotype with a few counts. The chain carries TRBV12-3 or TRBV12-4 and TRBJ1-2; maybe TRBD1 (6 bases). The CDR3 sequence is 13 residues long. The germline V and J ends were trimmed by 5 bases and 8 bases, with 15 bases remaining between them. For the CDR3, the DNA is TGTGCCAGCAGTCCCCAGGGGCAGCAGGGCTACACCTTC. Translating it yields CASSPQGQQGYTF.

In this sample, this clonotype turned up a few times. The gene calls are TRBV4-1 and TRBJ2-4; 7 bases map to TRBD1. This CDR3 comprises 18 residues. In germline, CDR1 is MGHRA, CDR2 YSYEKL. The ends lost 4 bases at V and 7 bases at J; junction bases unmatched: 19. CDR3 sequence (DNA): TGCGCCAGCAGCCCCCAAGCCTCGACAGGGTCGCCGTCGAACATTCAGTACTTC. It translates to CASSPQASTGSPSNIQYF.

This clonotype was recorded a few times. This chain connects TRBV5-5 to TRBJ2-3; a possible D gene is TRBD2 (7 bases). CDR3 size: 14 residues. Trimming left V 7 bases short and J 1 base short, with 13 bases between. Germline V gives CDR1 SGHKS, CDR2 YYEKEE (reference sequence). The DNA for the CDR3 is TGTGCCAGCGGGGGGGGCTCTCGCACAGATACGCAGTATTTT. Translating gives CASGGGSRTDTQYF.

The V gene is TRBV9, the J gene TRBJ2-1, with a possible D match to TRBD1 (6 bases). The CDR3 spans 16 residues. The germline V and J ends were trimmed by 2 bases and 4 bases, with 16 bases remaining between them. In germline, CDR1 is SGDLS, CDR2 YYNGEE. CDR3 in amino acids: CASSVYRESAYNEQFF. The CDR3 DNA is TGTGCCAGCAGCGTTTACAGGGAGTCTGCGTACAATGAGCAGTTCTTC.

The table lists this clonotype with many counts. The genes are TRBV20-1 and TRBJ2-4, with 8 bases that match TRBD2. The trim removed 5 bases at V and 3 bases at J, leaving 3 bases unmatched. The CDR3 runs to 13 residues. The germline gives CDR1 DFQATT, CDR2 SNEGSKA (reference sequence). CDR3 DNA sequence: TGCAGTGCTCCCGGGACTAGCAAAAACATTCAGTACTTC. Translating it yields CSAPGTSKNIQYF.

This clonotype was observed a handful of times. The gene calls are TRBV7-6 and TRBJ2-3; D gene ambiguous. There are 15 residues in the CDR3. The V end was cut by 2 bases, the J end by 2 bases, with 11 bases between. Germline CDR1 is SGHVS and CDR2 is FNYEAQ. This CDR3 reads CASSLTVVITDTQYF. CDR3 sequence (DNA): TGTGCCAGCAGCTTAACAGTTGTGATCACAGATACGCAGTATTTT.

This clonotype was counted only a few times. The chain joins TRBV7-9 to TRBJ1-6; maybe TRBD1 (5 bases). V lost 5 bases and J 7 bases, leaving 18 bases between the germline ends. The germline V gene encodes CDR1 SEHNR and CDR2 FQNEAQ (reference sequence). The CDR3 contains 16 residues. DNA for the CDR3: TGTGCCAGCAGCCTCCACCGGGACCTCCCGAATTCACCCCTCCACTTT. It codes for CASSLHRDLPNSPLHF.

This clonotype was observed a handful of times. The V call is TRBV5-1, the J call TRBJ2-1; 7 bases agree with TRBD1. The CDR3 totals 14 residues. The germline V gene encodes CDR1 SGHRS and CDR2 YFSETQ. V dropped 5 bases and J dropped 2; count of bases not matched to a gene: 4. The chain's CDR3 is CASRVQGAYNEQFF. CDR3 bases: TGCGCCAGCAGGGTCCAGGGGGCCTACAATGAGCAGTTCTTC.

The sample holds a few counts of this clonotype. The rearrangement joins TRBV20-1 to TRBJ2-7, with a tentative D call TRBD2 (6 bases). Germline V CDR1 and CDR2: DFQATT, SNEGSKA (reference sequence). The germline V and J ends were trimmed by 5 bases and 2 bases, with 10 bases remaining between them. The CDR3 consists of 12 residues. The CDR3 protein is CSAGGLTYEQYV. CDR3 in DNA: TGCAGTGCTGGGGGACTTACCTACGAGCAGTACGTC.

The V and J genes are TRBV7-2 and TRBJ1-1; D is uncertain. There are 14 residues in the CDR3. The germline V gene has CDR1 SGHTA and CDR2 FQGNSA. V was pared by 2 bases and J by 5 bases, with 12 bases between. DNA for the CDR3: TGTGCCAGCAGCTTAAGGAGAGGGCGGACTGAAGCTTTCTTT. Amino acid sequence: CASSLRRGRTEAFF.

In this sample, this clonotype turned up a few times. This chain joins TRBV5-1 and TRBJ1-1; maybe TRBD1 (5 bases). V was cut by 4 bases and J by 7 bases, with 14 bases left in between. Germline CDR1 is SGHRS and CDR2 is YFSETQ. The CDR3 runs to 13 residues. As DNA, the CDR3 is TGCGCCAGCAGCCACGGGACGGGGGATGAAGCTTTCTTT. Translation gives CASSHGTGDEAFF.